This T cell receptor beta chain was identified during a study of T-cell reconstitution after alpha-beta-depleted transplantation in children. Study-wide results and caveats: By one year post-transplant, T-cell counts and diversity largely arose from T cells that were newly produced. Surviving thymic progenitors and recipient T cells were the source of high TCRbeta diversity at day 60 in some patients.

This clonotype was seen a handful of times. The antigen remains unidentified. The TCRbeta library incorporated unique molecular identifiers. Each CDR3 protein gets one entry after TCRdb re-called the PCR reads with MiXCR. Here the sample spans under 850,000 distinct CDR3 sequences, around 13% being singletons. The CDR3 sequence is 15 residues long. V lost 6 bases to trimming and J lost 3 bases; unmatched junction nucleotides: 13. CDR1 DFQATT and CDR2 SNEGSKA come from the germline V gene (reference sequence). This material consisted of PBMCs, taken before TCRalphabeta/CD19-depleted stem cell transplant. This TCR came from a girl aged 2-9 years with congenital amegakaryocytic thrombocytopenia, due to receive a stem cell transplant. The chain links TRBV20-1 to TRBJ2-7; TRBD1 matches 8 bases. In nucleotides, the CDR3 is TGCAGTGCAACTTCAGGGGGCACCAGGGACTACGAGCAGTACTTC. The encoded protein is CSATSGGTRDYEQYF.